The 17 T cell receptor beta chains below come from one sample, sequenced in a study of cytotoxic CD8 clonotypes in ibrutinib-treated CLL. The data were produced by immunoSEQ multiplex PCR, yet TCRdb's version contains in-frame clones alone and is incomplete. The repertoire includes approximately 340,000 clones, roughly 71% of them detected once, and 6% to 6.5% sits in the top ten. The source material was PBMCs, sampled after 36 months of ibrutinib treatment. All receptors derive from a human donor with chronic lymphocytic leukemia.

This clone has just one count. V gene TRBV5-1 combines with J gene TRBJ1-2; D is perhaps TRBD1 (6 bases). Germline CDR1 is SGHRS and CDR2 is YFSETQ. The CDR3 has 15 residues. The germline V and J ends were trimmed by 2 bases and 6 bases, with 17 bases remaining between them. DNA of the CDR3: TGCGCCAGCAGCTTACACAGGGCGGAGAAGGATGGCTACACCTTC. Translated, it gives CASSLHRAEKDGYTF.

This clone turned up a few times. The chain employs TRBV4-1 and TRBJ2-5; no clear D. V shed 1 base and J shed 2 bases, with 8 bases lying between them. Germline CDR1 and CDR2: MGHRA and YSYEKL. The CDR3 spans 14 residues. This CDR3 is CASSQVNQQETQYF. The CDR3 DNA reads as TGCGCCAGCAGCCAAGTAAACCAACAAGAGACCCAGTACTTC.

This clone has a handful of counts. The rearrangement links TRBV4-3 to TRBJ2-7; D is perhaps TRBD1 (5 bases). Germline CDR1 LGHNA, CDR2 YSLEER. V lost 0 bases, J lost 3 bases, and 6 bases lay in between. The CDR3 is made up of 13 amino acids. The CDR3 sequence is CASSQDQGYEQYF. CDR3 nucleotides: TGCGCCAGCAGCCAAGATCAGGGCTACGAGCAGTACTTC.

This clone was recorded many times. Other nucleotide sequences from this sample produce the same CDR3. The V call is TRBV18, the J call TRBJ1-4; tentatively, D is TRBD1 (6 bases). Trimming pared 3 bases from V and 5 bases from J, leaving 10 bases between. This CDR3 is 14 amino acids long. Per germline, CDR1 KGHSH and CDR2 LQKENI. The CDR3 loop reads CASSPNRVNEKLFF. For the CDR3, the DNA is TGTGCCAGCTCACCTAACAGGGTAAATGAAAAACTGTTTTTT.

This clone came up many times. At the DNA level, this CDR3 is encoded by other sequences in the same sample as well. The V and J genes are TRBV18 and TRBJ1-1; possibly TRBD1 for D (5 bases). V shed 2 bases and J shed 1 base, with 5 bases lying between them. The CDR3 is 13 amino acids. Looked up from germline, CDR1 is KGHSH and CDR2 is LQKENI. The CDR3 spells CASSPTGNTEAFF. The CDR3 coding sequence is TGTGCCAGCTCACCAACAGGGAACACTGAAGCTTTCTTT.

The chain has TRBV25-1 and TRBJ2-2; D is undetermined. This CDR3 has 11 amino acids. Germline values: CDR1 MGHDK, CDR2 SYGVNS. V was pared by 0 bases and J by 9 bases, with 2 bases between. The CDR3 protein is CASSEYWELFF. The CDR3, as DNA: TGTGCCAGCAGTGAATATTGGGAGCTGTTTTTT.

This sequence joins TRBV6-5 and TRBJ2-7; 10 bases fit TRBD1. This CDR3 is 15 amino acids long. After removal of 4 bases from V and 5 bases from J, the junction contained 8 bases not matched to a gene. From germline, CDR1 is MNHEY and CDR2 SVGAGI. The CDR3 coding sequence is TGTGCCAGCAGTTTACGGGACAGGGGTCCGAACGAGCAGTACTTC. Translation gives CASSLRDRGPNEQYF.

The chain combines TRBV2 with TRBJ2-7; 7 nucleotides match TRBD2. The germline gives CDR1 SNHLY, CDR2 FYNNEI. This CDR3 is built from 14 residues. Losses at the gene ends were 4 bases for V and 3 bases for J; bases not matched to a gene: 6. The chain's CDR3 is CASSVPSGDYEQYF. In DNA form, the CDR3 reads TGTGCCAGCAGTGTGCCTAGCGGTGACTACGAGCAGTACTTC.

The chain links TRBV19 to TRBJ2-7, with 7 bases lining up with TRBD2. Per germline, CDR1 LNHDA and CDR2 SQIVND (reference sequence). The CDR3 is 16 residues long. Unmatched junction bases numbered 15, after V lost 9 bases and J lost 1 base. DNA of the CDR3: TGTGCCAGCGCGTCCTGGGGGGGTCCGAGTTCCTACGAGCAGTACTTC. This translates into CASASWGGPSSYEQYF.

The J gene is TRBJ2-4, the V gene TRBV5-1; perhaps D is TRBD1 or TRBD2 (5 bases each). The V gene's germline CDR1 is SGHRS and CDR2 YFSETQ. The CDR3 sequence is 16 residues long. The ends were cut back, 1 base at V and 9 bases at J, with 20 bases in the middle. The CDR3 loop reads CASSLSLRDLVSIQYF. DNA for the CDR3: TGCGCCAGCAGCTTGAGTCTCAGGGACCTAGTAAGCATTCAGTACTTC.

The chain couples TRBV28 to TRBJ2-7; possible D gene TRBD1, 6 bases. CDR1 and CDR2 from the germline V gene are MDHEN and SYDVKM. V lost 7 bases and J 4 bases, leaving 14 bases between the germline ends. This CDR3 comprises 13 residues. CDR3 amino acids: CASKWGTQYEQYF. The CDR3, as DNA: TGTGCCAGCAAGTGGGGGACACAGTACGAGCAGTACTTC.

The V and J genes are TRBV11-2 and TRBJ1-2, with D possibly matching TRBD1 (6 bases). V shed 4 bases and J shed 13 bases, with 16 bases lying between them. The CDR3 contains 12 residues. CDR1 and CDR2 (germline): SGHAT, FQNNGV. The CDR3 loop reads CASSSGAVAGTF. The CDR3 DNA reads TGTGCCAGCAGCTCGGGGGCCGTCGCCGGCACCTTC.

The chain links TRBV6-4 to TRBJ2-2, with TRBD1 matching over 9 bases. Germline V CDR1 and CDR2: MRHNA, SNTAGT. The trim removed 7 bases at V and 4 bases at J, leaving 7 bases unmatched. The CDR3 has 15 amino acids. The CDR3 DNA reads TGTGCCAGCATTTGGGGACAGGGACCCACCGGGGAGCTGTTTTTT. Residues: CASIWGQGPTGELFF.

V and J are TRBV7-2 and TRBJ2-1, with 8 positions matching TRBD2. Looked up from germline, CDR1 is SGHTA and CDR2 is FQGNSA. The CDR3 extends over 15 amino acids. V shed 1 base and J 3 bases; nucleotides not matched to a gene: 2. For the CDR3, the DNA is TGTGCCAGCAGCTTAGGTAGCGGGGACTACAATGAGCAGTTCTTC. Translation: CASSLGSGDYNEQFF.

This clone was found a few times. The chain links TRBV28 to TRBJ1-2; weak D call: TRBD1 (5 bases). CDR1 is MDHEN, CDR2 SYDVKM, per germline. V lost 6 bases and J lost 0, with 8 bases in between. The CDR3 runs 13 residues. CDR3 sequence: CASRTTANYGYTF. CDR3 bases: TGTGCCAGCAGGACGACAGCTAACTATGGCTACACCTTC.

The chain carries TRBV6-6 and TRBJ1-2, with 8 bases fitting TRBD1. The CDR3 covers 15 residues. In germline, CDR1 is MNHNY, CDR2 SVGAGI (reference sequence). After removal of 4 bases from V and 1 base from J, the junction contained 5 bases not matched to a gene. The CDR3 loop reads CASSFTDRGNYGYTF. CDR3 coding DNA: TGTGCCAGCAGTTTCACCGACAGGGGTAACTATGGCTACACCTTC.

The rearrangement links TRBV25-1 to TRBJ2-3; unclear D gene. CDR1 MGHDK and CDR2 SYGVNS come from the germline V gene. Trimming pared 5 bases from V and 4 bases from J, leaving 10 bases between. The CDR3 is 13 residues long. Written as DNA, the CDR3 is TGTGCCAGCAGTTTACCGAGCCCAGATACGCAGTATTTT. Amino acid sequence: CASSLPSPDTQYF. Together with reference TRBV25-1 and TRBJ2-3, the CDR3 gives the full variable domain: EADIYQTPRYLVIGTGKKITLECSQTMGHDKMYWYQQDPGMELHLIHYSYGVNSTEKGDLSSESTVSRIRTEHFPLTLESARPSHTSQYLCASSLPSPDTQYFGPGTRLTVL.